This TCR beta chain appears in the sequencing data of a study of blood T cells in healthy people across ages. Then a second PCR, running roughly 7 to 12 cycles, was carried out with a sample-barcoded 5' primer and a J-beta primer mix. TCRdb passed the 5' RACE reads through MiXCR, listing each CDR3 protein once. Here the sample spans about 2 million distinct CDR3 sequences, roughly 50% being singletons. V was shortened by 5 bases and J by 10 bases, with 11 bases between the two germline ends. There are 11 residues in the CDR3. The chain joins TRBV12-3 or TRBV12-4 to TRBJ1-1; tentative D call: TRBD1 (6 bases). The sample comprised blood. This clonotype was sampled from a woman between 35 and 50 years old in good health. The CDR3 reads CASSQEGVAFF. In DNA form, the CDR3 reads TGTGCCAGCAGTCAGGAGGGGGTAGCTTTCTTT.